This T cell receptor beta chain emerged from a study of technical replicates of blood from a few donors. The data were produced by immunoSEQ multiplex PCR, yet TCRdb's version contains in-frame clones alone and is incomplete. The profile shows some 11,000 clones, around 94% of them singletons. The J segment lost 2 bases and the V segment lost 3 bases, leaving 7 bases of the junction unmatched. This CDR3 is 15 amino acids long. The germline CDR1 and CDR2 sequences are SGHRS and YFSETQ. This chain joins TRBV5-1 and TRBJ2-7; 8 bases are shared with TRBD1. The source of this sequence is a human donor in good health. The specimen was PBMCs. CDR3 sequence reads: CASSSGDRFPYEQYF. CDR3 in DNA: TGCGCCAGCAGCTCCGGGGACAGGTTTCCCTACGAGCAGTACTTC.